This TCR beta chain comes out of a study of cytomegalovirus exposure and HLA in healthy donors. Whole-study findings and limits: The dataset shows that most TCR sequences were rare, while some public TCRs occurred in many donors.

Trimming took 6 bases from V and 1 from J, leaving 15 bases between them. CDR3 size: 15 residues. Germline lookup yields CDR1 SNHLY and CDR2 FYNNEI. As for this clone: The antigen is not known.

The assay was immunoSEQ multiplex PCR, and TCRdb's table has in-frame clones only and misses some. The repertoire includes around 350,000 clones, about nine tenths of them detected once, and approximately 0.86% sits in the top ten. Sequenced input: PBMCs. This clonotype was sampled from a young woman in good health and CMV-seronegative. The V gene is TRBV2, the J gene TRBJ1-2; D may be TRBD1 (5 bases). For the CDR3, the DNA is TGTGCCAGCAGAGGGGAGGAAACAGTTAACTATGGCTACACCTTC. Translating gives CASRGEETVNYGYTF.